These 31 T cell receptor beta chains originate from one sample sequenced in a study of T cells in tuberculosis. Time point noted: new active TB diagnosis, blood taken before or within 7 days of starting treatment. Generated by immunoSEQ multiplex PCR, the TCRdb table keeps only in-frame clones and is missing some. The data contain about 33,000 clones, 70% to 90% of them singletons. This specimen consisted of PBMCs, obtained at tuberculosis diagnosis. Receptors originate from an adult with tuberculosis.

This clone has a handful of counts. The rearrangement links TRBV28 to TRBJ2-5; no clear D. Germline V gives CDR1 MDHEN, CDR2 SYDVKM. This CDR3 is 11 amino acids long. With 6 bases removed from V and 2 bases from J, the gap between germline ends came to 4 bases. CDR3 region: CASRRQETQYF. The DNA of the CDR3 is TGTGCCAGCAGGCGACAAGAGACCCAGTACTTC. Complete variable domain (other parts from reference TRBV28 and TRBJ2-5): DVKVTQSSRYLVKRTGEKVFLECVQDMDHENMFWYRQDPGLGLRLIYFSYDVKMKEKGDIPEGYSVSREKKERFSLILESASTNQTSMYLCASRRQETQYFGPGTRLLVL.

The gene calls are TRBV4-1 and TRBJ2-3; D is possibly TRBD2 (6 bases). The CDR3 is 15 residues long. The germline V and J ends were trimmed by 0 bases and 0 bases, with 7 bases remaining between them. From germline, CDR1 is MGHRA and CDR2 YSYEKL. Written as DNA, the CDR3 is TGCGCCAGCAGCCAAGAACGGGGGAGCACAGATACGCAGTATTTT. This codes for CASSQERGSTDTQYF.

The chain carries TRBV29-1 and TRBJ2-3, with 7 bases aligning to TRBD1. After removal of 7 bases from V and 4 bases from J, the junction contained 2 bases not matched to a gene. The CDR3 consists of 11 residues. Per the germline V gene, CDR1 is SQVTM and CDR2 is ANQGSEA. The CDR3 here is CSAGTADTQYF. CDR3 nucleotide sequence: TGCAGCGCCGGGACAGCAGATACGCAGTATTTT.

The V and J genes are TRBV5-1 and TRBJ2-7, with D perhaps TRBD1 (5 bases). Trimming removed 0 bases at V and 2 bases at J, with 12 bases between. The CDR3 is 15 amino acids. Germline V gene data show CDR1 as SGHRS and CDR2 as YFSETQ. The CDR3 region is CASSLGQGIPYEQYF. DNA of the CDR3: TGCGCCAGCAGCTTGGGGCAGGGAATCCCCTACGAGCAGTACTTC.

The rearrangement uses TRBV11-2 and TRBJ2-3, with D perhaps matching TRBD2 (5 bases). The CDR3 is 15 amino acids. Germline-derived CDR1 and CDR2 are SGHAT and FQNNGV. Trimming cost V 0 bases and J 2 bases, with 9 bases left between them. The CDR3 bases are TGTGCCAGCAGCTTAGACGGACTTACCACAGATACGCAGTATTTT. This gives the protein CASSLDGLTTDTQYF.

The chain uses TRBV6-5 and TRBJ1-1; D remains ambiguous. CDR1 is MNHEY, CDR2 SVGAGI, per germline. The V and J ends lost 4 bases and 8 bases respectively, with 14 bases between them. The CDR3 sequence is 13 residues long. CDR3 region: CASSWETTTEAFF. The CDR3 DNA is TGTGCCAGCAGTTGGGAGACAACGACCGAAGCTTTCTTT.

The V and J genes are TRBV5-1 and TRBJ2-7, with D perhaps TRBD1 (6 bases). The V end was cut by 3 bases, the J end by 3 bases, with 10 bases between. The CDR3 has 13 amino acids. Germline V gene sequence: CDR1 SGHRS, CDR2 YFSETQ. DNA for the CDR3: TGCGCCAGCAGCTCTGGACAGTTCTACGAGCAGTACTTC. It codes for CASSSGQFYEQYF. The entire variable domain, with the rest obtained from reference TRBV5-1 and TRBJ2-7, is as follows: KAGVTQTPRYLIKTRGQQVTLSCSPISGHRSVSWYQQTPGQGLQFLFEYFSETQRNKGNFPGRFSGRQFSNSRSEMNVSTLELGDSALYLCASSSGQFYEQYFGPGTRLTVT.

This chain uses TRBV29-1 with TRBJ2-7, with 7 bases identical to TRBD1. The CDR3 runs 12 residues. J was trimmed by 9 bases and V by 6 bases; bases with no gene match: 11. CDR1 is SQVTM and CDR2 is ANQGSEA in the germline V gene. The CDR3 here is CSVGTDTDGQYF. The DNA of the CDR3 is TGCAGCGTCGGGACAGATACCGACGGGCAGTACTTC.

The chain combines TRBV28 with TRBJ1-1; D is unresolved. Germline loops: CDR1 MDHEN, CDR2 SYDVKM. Trimming removed 3 bases at V and 10 bases at J, with 12 bases between. The CDR3 has 12 amino acids. CDR3 sequence reads: CASSFRGTGAFF. In DNA, the CDR3 is TGTGCCAGCAGTTTTCGGGGTACGGGAGCTTTCTTT.

V and J are TRBV5-5 and TRBJ1-2, with 9 nucleotides matching TRBD1. The CDR3 sequence is 15 residues long. Germline CDR1 is SGHKS and CDR2 is YYEKEE (reference sequence). The junction had 6 bases not matched to a gene; V was cut back by 4 bases and J by 2 bases. In nucleotides, the CDR3 is TGTGCCAGCAGCGCGCCGGGACAGGGAAACTATGGCTACACCTTC. It codes for CASSAPGQGNYGYTF.

This chain connects TRBV2 to TRBJ2-7; D possibly corresponds to TRBD1 (6 bases). The CDR3 length is 15 residues. V was clipped by 6 bases and J by 0 bases, with 15 bases between them. Germline V lookup: CDR1 SNHLY, CDR2 FYNNEI. The CDR3 DNA sequence: TGTGCCAGCAGGAATCCGGGACATCCCTCCTACGAGCAGTACTTC. It codes for CASRNPGHPSYEQYF.

This clone was observed a handful of times. Other DNA sequences in the sample encode the same CDR3. The chain has TRBV7-2 and TRBJ1-6; D is undetermined. CDR3 length: 14 amino acids. Germline CDR1 and CDR2: SGHTA and FQGNSA. With 1 base removed from V and 6 bases from J, the gap between germline ends came to 7 bases. CDR3 protein: CASSLGPSNSPLHF. The CDR3, as DNA: TGTGCCAGCAGCTTAGGGCCCTCTAATTCACCCCTCCACTTT.

The chain couples TRBV5-4 to TRBJ1-2, with 11 bases lining up with TRBD1. CDR1 SGHNT and CDR2 YYREEE come from the germline V gene (reference sequence). This CDR3 has 16 amino acids. V trimming: 4 bases; J trimming: 8 bases; junction bases outside the gene matches: 13. CDR3: CASSRAGTGGSLGYTF. CDR3 coding DNA: TGTGCCAGCAGCCGCGCCGGGACAGGGGGAAGTTTGGGCTACACCTTC.

V gene TRBV7-2 combines with J gene TRBJ2-5; possibly TRBD2 for D (7 bases). The germline V gene encodes CDR1 SGHTA and CDR2 FQGNSA. The CDR3 has 14 amino acids. Trimming took 4 bases from V and 1 from J, leaving 10 bases between them. The CDR3 here is CASSYRGAQETQYF. The CDR3, as DNA: TGTGCCAGCAGCTACCGGGGGGCCCAAGAGACCCAGTACTTC.

The gene calls are TRBV4-3 and TRBJ2-7, with a possible D match to TRBD1 (6 bases). The CDR3 contains 14 residues. Germline lookup yields CDR1 LGHNA and CDR2 YSLEER. The V end lost 0 bases, the J end lost 2 bases, and 8 bases lay between the germline ends. CDR3 sequence: CASSQDWTAYEQYF. CDR3 DNA: TGCGCCAGCAGCCAAGACTGGACAGCCTACGAGCAGTACTTC.

V usage is TRBV30 and J usage is TRBJ1-1; D is ambiguous. The CDR3 has 14 residues. The ends were cut back, 1 base at V and 5 bases at J, with 14 bases in the middle. Germline lookup yields CDR1 GTSNPN and CDR2 SVGIG (reference sequence). The CDR3, as DNA: TGTGCCTGGAGTGGACTAGGGAGATTTACTGAAGCTTTCTTT. Its translation is CAWSGLGRFTEAFF.

The chain combines TRBV7-2 with TRBJ2-5, with a possible D match to TRBD2 (5 bases). Trimming removed 5 bases from V and 14 bases from J, with 15 bases in between. Germline V gives CDR1 SGHTA, CDR2 FQGNSA. CDR3 length equals 11 residues. CDR3 DNA: TGTGCCAGCAGCCGTTCGACTACCCCCTACTTC. Encoded protein: CASSRSTTPYF.

The chain uses TRBV28 and TRBJ2-7, with 10 bases lining up with TRBD1. Germline CDR1 is MDHEN and CDR2 is SYDVKM. J was trimmed by 2 bases and V by 3 bases; bases with no gene match: 10. The CDR3 is 17 residues long. The CDR3 loop reads CASSFLLGQGGAYEQYF. The CDR3 nucleotides read TGTGCCAGCAGTTTCTTACTCGGACAGGGGGGGGCCTACGAGCAGTACTTC.

The chain employs TRBV30 and TRBJ1-6; unclear D gene. Deletions cut 4 bases from V and 9 bases from J, with 7 bases between. CDR1 is GTSNPN and CDR2 is SVGIG in the germline V gene (reference sequence). There are 11 residues in the CDR3. The CDR3 is CAWKASSPLHF. CDR3 DNA: TGTGCCTGGAAAGCGAGTTCACCCCTCCACTTT.

This clone was found once. The chain combines TRBV19 with TRBJ1-5; no reliable D call. This CDR3 comprises 14 residues. Trimming removed 0 bases from V and 1 base from J, with 4 bases in between. Germline V lookup: CDR1 LNHDA, CDR2 SQIVND (reference sequence). The CDR3 DNA reads as TGTGCCAGTAGTATAGATTCGAGCAATCAGCCCCAGCATTTT. Translation gives CASSIDSSNQPQHF.

The V and J genes are TRBV28 and TRBJ1-1; perhaps TRBD1 as D (6 bases). Germline V CDR1 and CDR2: MDHEN, SYDVKM. V lost 6 bases, J lost 13 bases, and 18 bases lay in between. The CDR3 extends over 12 amino acids. Here the CDR3 DNA reads TGTGCCAGCAGGACTACCGGGACACATGGTTTCTTT. The encoded protein is CASRTTGTHGFF. Full variable domain (rest looked up from reference TRBV28 and TRBJ1-1): DVKVTQSSRYLVKRTGEKVFLECVQDMDHENMFWYRQDPGLGLRLIYFSYDVKMKEKGDIPEGYSVSREKKERFSLILESASTNQTSMYLCASRTTGTHGFFGQGTRLTVV.

This clone occurred once. The V and J genes are TRBV5-6 and TRBJ1-1; 9 bases align to TRBD1. Looked up from germline, CDR1 is SGHDT and CDR2 is YYEEEE. CDR3 length equals 14 residues. V lost 4 bases, J lost 6 bases, and 7 bases stayed unmatched. CDR3 sequence reads: CASSPGTGIPEAFF. The CDR3 DNA sequence: TGTGCCAGCAGCCCCGGGACAGGGATCCCTGAAGCTTTCTTT.

This clone was seen a single time. The chain links TRBV15 to TRBJ1-5, with 9 bases matching TRBD1. This CDR3 comprises 13 residues. Losses at the gene ends were 10 bases for V and 5 bases for J; bases not matched to a gene: 6. Germline V gives CDR1 LNHNV, CDR2 YYDKDF (reference sequence). This CDR3 reads CASKQGADQPQHF. The CDR3, as DNA: TGTGCCAGTAAACAGGGGGCGGATCAGCCCCAGCATTTT.

J is TRBJ2-5 and V is TRBV4-3; perhaps TRBD2 as D (5 bases). This CDR3 has 13 residues. The germline V and J ends were trimmed by 4 bases and 1 base, with 7 bases remaining between them. CDR1 and CDR2 (germline): LGHNA, YSLEER. The CDR3 nucleotides read TGCGCCAGCAGCCCGGAGGTCCAAGAGACCCAGTACTTC. As protein: CASSPEVQETQYF.

CDR3 amino acids: CATRKLPPSRGNTEAFF. DNA of the CDR3: TGTGCCACCCGAAAACTTCCACCCTCCAGGGGGAACACTGAAGCTTTCTTT. The chain carries TRBV7-9 and TRBJ1-1, with D maybe TRBD1 (6 bases). The CDR3 sequence is 17 residues long. Trimming removed 10 bases from V and 1 base from J, with 25 bases in between. From germline, CDR1 is SEHNR and CDR2 FQNEAQ (reference sequence).

In DNA, the CDR3 is TGTGCCAGCAGTTACCTTAGACAGGGGTTAAACAATGAGCAGTTCTTC. The encoded protein is CASSYLRQGLNNEQFF. The V call is TRBV6-5, the J call TRBJ2-1, with TRBD1 identical over 8 bases. After removal of 2 bases from V and 5 bases from J, the junction contained 8 bases not matched to a gene. Looked up from germline, CDR1 is MNHEY and CDR2 is SVGAGI. The CDR3 covers 16 residues.

This chain links TRBV9 with TRBJ2-1, with a possible D match to TRBD2 (5 bases). The V gene lost 4 bases and the J gene lost 9 bases, with 14 bases spanning the gap. CDR1 and CDR2 (germline): SGDLS, YYNGEE. CDR3 size: 13 residues. The CDR3 DNA is TGTGCCAGCAGCACCCGGACCCGGGGTGAGCAGTTCTTC. Translated: CASSTRTRGEQFF.

In its sample, this clone was seen once. The chain recombines TRBV2 with TRBJ1-2, with 11 positions matching TRBD1. This CDR3 has 14 amino acids. Unmatched junction bases numbered 5, after V lost 3 bases and J lost 8 bases. The germline CDR1 and CDR2 sequences are SNHLY and FYNNEI. CDR3 coding DNA: TGTGCCAGCAGTGAGGGACAGGGGGTAGGAGGCTACACCTTC. It yields the protein CASSEGQGVGGYTF.

This chain links TRBV29-1 with TRBJ1-2, with 7 bases lining up with TRBD1. CDR3 length: 11 amino acids. V was pared by 7 bases and J by 4 bases, with 3 bases of the junction left unmatched. Germline loops: CDR1 SQVTM, CDR2 ANQGSEA. CDR3 sequence reads: CSAQGGYGYTF. CDR3 nucleotide sequence: TGCAGCGCCCAGGGGGGCTATGGCTACACCTTC.

CDR3 residues: CAWGKGAYEQYF. The DNA of the CDR3 is TGTGCCTGGGGTAAAGGGGCCTACGAGCAGTACTTC. The rearrangement joins TRBV30 to TRBJ2-7; a weak D match, TRBD1 (5 bases). V dropped 5 bases and J dropped 2 bases, with 10 bases sitting between them. Per germline, CDR1 GTSNPN and CDR2 SVGIG (reference sequence). The CDR3 is 12 residues long.

The chain recombines TRBV11-2 with TRBJ2-1; D perhaps matches TRBD2 (5 bases). The CDR3 has 12 amino acids. V was pared by 3 bases and J by 9 bases, with 9 bases between. The germline CDR1 and CDR2 sequences are SGHAT and FQNNGV. For the CDR3, the DNA is TGTGCCAGCAGCTTTCAGGCGGGTGAGCAGTTCTTC. Protein sequence: CASSFQAGEQFF.